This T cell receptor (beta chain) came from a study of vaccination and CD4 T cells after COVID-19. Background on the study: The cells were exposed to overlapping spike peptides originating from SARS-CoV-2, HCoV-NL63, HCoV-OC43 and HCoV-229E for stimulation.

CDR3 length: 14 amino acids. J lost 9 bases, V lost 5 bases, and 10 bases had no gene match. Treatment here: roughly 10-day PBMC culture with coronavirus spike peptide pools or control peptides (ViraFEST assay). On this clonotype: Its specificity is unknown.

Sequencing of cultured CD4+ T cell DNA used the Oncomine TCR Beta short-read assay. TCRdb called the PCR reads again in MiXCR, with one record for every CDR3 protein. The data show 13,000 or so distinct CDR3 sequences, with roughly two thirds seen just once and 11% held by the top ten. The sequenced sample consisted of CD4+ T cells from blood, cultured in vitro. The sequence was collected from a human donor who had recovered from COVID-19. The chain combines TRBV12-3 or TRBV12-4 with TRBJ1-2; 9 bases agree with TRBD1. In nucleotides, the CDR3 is TGTGCCAGCAGTCCCGGGACAGGGAGGTGGAGCTACACCTTC. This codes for CASSPGTGRWSYTF.